This TCR beta chain appears in the sequencing data of a study of blood T cell repertoires in COVID-19. Study in general: COVID-19 samples from acute and convalescent phases originated in the United States, Italy and Spain. Sources were T cells, B-cell-depleted T cells, or PBMCs; the material itself was cDNA or gDNA.

Clones were sequenced by immunoSEQ multiplex PCR, and TCRdb holds only the in-frame ones, with some missing. The sample lists roughly 91,000 clones, around four fifths occurring once. Germline assignment: CDR1 SGHDN and CDR2 FVKESK. This CDR3 is 20 amino acids long. V lost 1 base and J lost 7; bases outside the gene matches: 17. The V and J genes are TRBV14 and TRBJ2-1, with 12 bases matching TRBD2. This TCR was sampled from a man in his 70s with acute or convalescent COVID-19. Sequenced: peripheral blood. The CDR3 loop is CASSQVIPSGGAYSVNEQFF. The DNA for the CDR3 is TGTGCCAGCAGCCAAGTGATCCCTAGCGGGGGGGCCTACTCGGTGAATGAGCAGTTCTTC.